The following is a T cell receptor beta chain sequence with its context. Its antigen is unidentified. The sample belongs to a study of vaccination and CD4 T cells after COVID-19. The assay that was used to sequence DNA from cultured CD4+ T cells was the Oncomine TCR Beta short-read assay. TCRdb fed the PCR reads into MiXCR, producing one record per CDR3 protein. The table has more than 12,000 distinct CDR3 sequences, just over 20% seen once; the top ten hold about 12%. Looked up from germline, CDR1 is MNHNS and CDR2 is SASEGT. The CDR3 covers 13 residues. Trimming took off 2 bases at V and 5 bases at J, with 9 bases between the two ends. The treatment denotes: approximately 9-day PBMC culture with coronavirus spike peptide pools or control peptides (ViraFEST assay).

Sequencing used CD4+ T cells from blood, cultured in vitro, obtained before SARS-CoV-2 vaccination. The sequence derives from a human donor who received a COVID-19 vaccine. V gene TRBV6-1 combines with J gene TRBJ2-5, with a possible D match to TRBD1 (5 bases). The CDR3 DNA sequence: TGTGCCAGCAGTGAATCAGGGCGCGAGACCCAGTACTTC. Residues: CASSESGRETQYF.